One and the same sample provided the 26 T cell receptor beta chains below, sequenced in a study of CDR3 diversity in severe acne. Each CDR3 protein gets one entry after TCRdb re-called the PCR reads with MiXCR. The sample shows about 93,000 distinct CDR3 sequences, 48% of them seen only once. The sequencing sample was made of blood. Source of these receptors: a male donor in good health, serving as a control.

This clonotype was observed a single time. The J gene is TRBJ1-5, the V gene TRBV29-1, with D possibly being TRBD1 (6 bases). The CDR3 runs 14 residues. Between the trimmed V and J ends, which lost 4 bases and 1 base, there was a span of 11 bases. Germline CDR1 is SQVTM and CDR2 is ANQGSEA. The CDR3 DNA is TGCAGCGTTGCCCCCGGGGGCAGCAATCAGCCCCAGCATTTT. It translates to CSVAPGGSNQPQHF.

By frequency in the sample, this clonotype is medium-sized. The V and J genes are TRBV29-1 and TRBJ1-1, with D uncertain. The CDR3 length is 11 residues. Germline V gene lookup returns CDR1 SQVTM and CDR2 ANQGSEA. V was shortened by 7 bases and J by 5 bases, with 11 bases between the two germline ends. The CDR3 reads CSAGGETEAFF. CDR3 DNA sequence: TGCAGCGCCGGCGGGGAGACTGAAGCTTTCTTT.

V usage is TRBV20-1 and J usage is TRBJ2-7; TRBD1 matches 12 bases. This CDR3 region has 15 residues. The V gene's germline CDR1 is DFQATT and CDR2 SNEGSKA (reference sequence). V was clipped by 3 bases and J by 3 bases; unmatched bases: 6. This CDR3 reads CSARGTGGFVYEQYF. The CDR3, as DNA: TGCAGTGCTAGGGGGACAGGGGGCTTCGTCTACGAGCAGTACTTC.

A few counts support this clonotype. The rearrangement links TRBV15 to TRBJ2-6; 9 positions match TRBD1. The length of the CDR3 is 16 residues. Germline CDR1 LNHNV, CDR2 YYDKDF (reference sequence). The trim removed 8 bases at V and 0 bases at J, leaving 5 bases unmatched. CDR3 protein: CATGTGTNSGANVLTF. The CDR3 region has the DNA TGTGCCACCGGGACAGGGACTAACTCTGGGGCCAACGTCCTGACTTTC.

This clonotype has a count of ten or more. V and J are TRBV10-3 and TRBJ2-2, with 15 bases lining up with TRBD2. From germline, CDR1 is ENHRY and CDR2 SYGVKD. This CDR3 spans 17 amino acids. With 10 bases clipped from V and 4 bases from J, the junction kept 10 bases outside the gene matches. The CDR3 sequence is CATEGTSGRSGTGELFF. The CDR3 DNA follows: TGTGCCACCGAGGGGACTAGCGGGAGGAGCGGCACCGGGGAGCTGTTTTTT.

The CDR3: CASSVGQGFAEQYF. The CDR3 DNA sequence: TGTGCCAGCAGTGTGGGACAGGGTTTCGCCGAGCAGTACTTC. The chain links TRBV27 to TRBJ2-7, with 9 positions matching TRBD1. The CDR3 loop spans 14 amino acids. CDR1 and CDR2 (germline): MNHEY, SMNVEV (reference sequence). V shed 5 bases, J shed 6 bases, and the junction held 8 bases outside the gene matches.

V is TRBV20-1 and J is TRBJ1-1; D gene uncertain. The V gene lost 3 bases and the J gene lost 10 bases, with 15 bases spanning the gap. Germline assignment: CDR1 DFQATT and CDR2 SNEGSKA (reference sequence). This CDR3 has 12 residues. CDR3 sequence (DNA): TGCAGTGCTAGGGCCGTGGGCGATGCAGCTTTCTTT. Translation: CSARAVGDAAFF.

J is TRBJ1-2 and V is TRBV7-6; no firm D call. The CDR3 covers 14 residues. The V end lost 6 bases, the J end lost 3 bases, and 14 bases lay between the germline ends. Germline V gene sequence: CDR1 SGHVS, CDR2 FNYEAQ. The CDR3 DNA follows: TGTGCCAGCAGTGTGGCCCCATCGGACTATGGCTACACCTTC. It encodes CASSVAPSDYGYTF.

In regard to this clonotype: The CDR3 ends on some other residue instead of the conserved phenylalanine or tryptophan, so this is likely a read error. The DNA is omitted, as the CDR3 cannot be located on it reliably, and the CDR3 follows TCRdb's listing. The rearrangement joins TRBV20-1 to TRBJ2-5; the table assigns TRBD2, which was not confirmed against the DNA. The CDR3 is 10 amino acids long, termini counted. Germline assignment: CDR1 DFQATT and CDR2 SNEGSKA (reference sequence). The CDR3 is CSASLASGRY.

This clonotype was seen at least ten times. This chain connects TRBV20-1 to TRBJ1-2; 10 bases are a match to TRBD1. The CDR3 runs to 13 residues. V was clipped by 6 bases and J by 8 bases; unmatched bases: 9. Germline CDR1 reads DFQATT; CDR2 reads SNEGSKA (reference sequence). DNA of the CDR3: TGCAGTGCCGCGACAGGGGGCGGATACGGCTACACCTTC. Amino acid sequence: CSAATGGGYGYTF.

The V and J genes are TRBV2 and TRBJ2-3; 10 positions match TRBD1. The germline gives CDR1 SNHLY, CDR2 FYNNEI. V trimming: 6 bases; J trimming: 3 bases; junction bases outside the gene matches: 3. The CDR3 has 14 amino acids. CDR3 bases: TGTGCCAGCAGGACAGGGGGCTTAACAGATACGCAGTATTTT. It yields the protein CASRTGGLTDTQYF.

J is TRBJ1-4 and V is TRBV12-3 or TRBV12-4, with D unclear. V lost 3 bases and J lost 4, with 18 bases in between. This CDR3 spans 17 amino acids. The CDR3 coding sequence is TGTGCCAGCAGTTTTTCCCCTATAACGGGCGGTAATGAAAAACTGTTTTTT. Translation gives CASSFSPITGGNEKLFF.

In this sample, this clonotype turned up once. V usage is TRBV20-1 and J usage is TRBJ2-1; 11 nucleotides agree with TRBD2. V shed 3 bases and J 3 bases; nucleotides not matched to a gene: 4. Germline lookup yields CDR1 DFQATT and CDR2 SNEGSKA (reference sequence). This CDR3 comprises 15 residues. The CDR3 DNA reads as TGCAGTGCTAGCGCACTAGCGGGAGACTACAATGAGCAGTTCTTC. This translates into CSASALAGDYNEQFF.

This clonotype was seen more than once but under ten times. The chain has TRBV7-3 and TRBJ2-2; 10 bases agree with TRBD2. The CDR3 extends over 16 amino acids. Unmatched junction bases numbered 6, after V lost 5 bases and J lost 3 bases. Germline CDR1 and CDR2: SGHTA and FQGTGA. The DNA for the CDR3 is TGTGCCAGCAGCCCCCTAGCGGGGGCTTACACCGGGGAGCTGTTTTTT. As protein: CASSPLAGAYTGELFF.

This clonotype was counted a few times. The rearrangement joins TRBV2 to TRBJ1-2; D is ambiguous. Trimming removed 3 bases at V and 5 bases at J, with 4 bases between. Germline V gene lookup returns CDR1 SNHLY and CDR2 FYNNEI. The CDR3 length is 11 residues. CDR3 sequence (DNA): TGTGCCAGCAGTGAGGTTTATGGCTACACCTTC. Protein: CASSEVYGYTF. Together with reference TRBV2 and TRBJ1-2, the CDR3 gives the full variable domain: EPEVTQTPSHQVTQMGQEVILRCVPISNHLYFYWYRQILGQKVEFLVSFYNNEISEKSEIFDDQFSVERPDGSNFTLKIRSTKLEDSAMYFCASSEVYGYTFGSGTRLTVV.

By its share, this clonotype is medium-sized. The chain carries TRBV24-1 and TRBJ2-1; the D gene is possibly TRBD2 (7 bases). The germline V and J ends were trimmed by 3 bases and 7 bases, with 18 bases remaining between them. Germline values: CDR1 KGHDR, CDR2 SFDVKD. The CDR3 length is 16 residues. The CDR3 loop is CATSDGGGGARNEQFF. The CDR3 nucleotides are TGTGCCACCAGTGATGGCGGTGGGGGGGCACGTAATGAGCAGTTCTTC.

With regard to this clonotype: This may arise from a read error, as a much more abundant clone is one base away. V usage is TRBV5-1 and J usage is TRBJ2-2; 12 bases match TRBD2. Per germline, CDR1 SGHRS and CDR2 YFSETQ. The CDR3 is 18 amino acids. CDR3 sequence reads: CASNLVLLAGGPTGELFF. The CDR3 nucleotides read TGCGCCAGCAACTTGGTTCTGCTAGCGGGGGGGCCAACCGGGGAGCTGTTTTTT.

CDR3 in amino acids: CASTPGGRVGNQPQHF. As DNA, the CDR3 is TGTGCCAGCACCCCGGGGGGGAGGGTGGGCAATCAGCCCCAGCATTTT. The chain is built from TRBV7-2 and TRBJ1-5; D might be TRBD1 (5 bases). Germline V gene sequence: CDR1 SGHTA, CDR2 FQGNSA. CDR3 length: 16 residues. V lost 7 bases and J 2 bases, leaving 18 bases between the germline ends.

This clonotype has ten or more counts. J is TRBJ1-2 and V is TRBV5-1, with unresolved D. Per the germline V gene, CDR1 is SGHRS and CDR2 is YFSETQ. The CDR3 length is 13 residues. Trimming took off 4 bases at V and 6 bases at J, with 13 bases between the two ends. The CDR3 DNA reads as TGCGCCAGCAGCCCGCGGACTGCGGATGGCTACACCTTC. Translated, it gives CASSPRTADGYTF.

On this clonotype: This could be a read error, since a much larger clone is one nucleotide away. The J gene is TRBJ2-1, the V gene TRBV11-3; 9 nucleotides line up with TRBD2. The CDR3 length is 15 residues. The germline V gene has CDR1 SGHNT and CDR2 YENEEA. With 0 bases clipped from V and 11 bases from J, the junction kept 8 bases outside the gene matches. The chain's CDR3 is CASSLDGGRANKQFF. DNA of the CDR3: TGTGCCAGCAGCTTAGATGGCGGGAGGGCGAATAAGCAGTTCTTC.

This rearrangement joins TRBV9 to TRBJ1-1; weak D call: TRBD1 (5 bases). CDR1 and CDR2 (germline): SGDLS, YYNGEE. This CDR3 contains 15 residues. Trimming pared 3 bases from V and 1 base from J, leaving 13 bases between. This CDR3 reads CASSETGTENTEAFF. The CDR3 DNA reads TGTGCCAGCAGCGAAACCGGGACGGAGAACACTGAAGCTTTCTTT.

This clonotype was recorded at least ten times. The chain couples TRBV10-3 to TRBJ2-3; a possible D gene is TRBD2 (6 bases). This CDR3 has 13 residues. CDR1 and CDR2 from the germline V gene are ENHRY and SYGVKD. With 6 bases removed from V and 3 bases from J, the gap between germline ends came to 10 bases. The CDR3 DNA reads TGTGCCATCAGAGCCGGGACTACAGATACGCAGTATTTT. Translating gives CAIRAGTTDTQYF.

In nucleotides, the CDR3 is TGCGCCAGCAGCTTGGAACAGGGGGCAGATGAAGCTTTCTTT. Translation: CASSLEQGADEAFF. This chain links TRBV5-1 with TRBJ1-1; 9 bases agree with TRBD1. CDR1 SGHRS and CDR2 YFSETQ come from the germline V gene. The ends lost 0 bases at V and 7 bases at J; junction bases unmatched: 4. CDR3 length: 14 residues.

The J gene is TRBJ1-6, the V gene TRBV7-6; TRBD1 is a possible D gene (6 bases). Per germline, CDR1 SGHVS and CDR2 FNYEAQ. The CDR3 length is 16 residues. The ends were cut back, 5 bases at V and 4 bases at J, with 15 bases in the middle. Written as DNA, the CDR3 is TGTGCCAGCAGCCCAGGCCGGACAGAATATAATTCACCCCTCCACTTT. As protein: CASSPGRTEYNSPLHF.

The V call is TRBV14, the J call TRBJ1-1; maybe TRBD1 (5 bases). Trimming took off 1 base at V and 4 bases at J, with 10 bases between the two ends. The V gene's germline CDR1 is SGHDN and CDR2 FVKESK. This CDR3 region has 14 residues. CDR3 protein: CASSQVGASTEAFF. The CDR3 bases are TGTGCCAGCAGCCAAGTTGGGGCGAGCACTGAAGCTTTCTTT.

The chain has TRBV10-2 and TRBJ1-5, with D unresolved. Germline-derived CDR1 and CDR2 are WSHSY and SAAADI. Trimming took 2 bases from V and 7 from J, leaving 9 bases between them. This CDR3 contains 13 residues. CDR3 protein: CASSEGIRQPQHF. The CDR3 DNA is TGCGCCAGCAGTGAGGGGATTCGGCAGCCCCAGCATTTT.